The sequence of this T cell receptor (beta chain) was determined in a study of patients and donors after allogeneic stem cell transplantation. There are many counts of this clonotype. The V gene end was trimmed by 6 bases and the J gene end by 4 bases; junction bases not matched to a gene: 10. This CDR3 spans 16 amino acids. TCRdb passed the RT-PCR reads through MiXCR, listing each CDR3 protein once. Of hundreds of thousands of distinct CDR3 sequences in the sample, 16% are singletons; the top ten hold around 6.8%. This TCR was recovered from a human donor who was either an allogeneic HSCT recipient or a stem cell or donor lymphocyte infusion donor (not recorded which). It is not recorded whose cells these are; they may come from a transplant donor. Sequencing input: blood, either unsorted or a sorted T cell fraction (not recorded which). This chain joins TRBV12-3 or TRBV12-4 and TRBJ2-3; 10 positions agree with TRBD2. The CDR3 loop is CASSFQASGGADTQYF. The CDR3 DNA is TGTGCCAGCAGCTTCCAGGCTAGCGGGGGTGCAGATACGCAGTATTTT.